This paragraph reports one T cell receptor beta chain. This clone was seen only once. The target of this receptor is not known. No per-base quality is available; no much larger clone lies one base away. Participants in the prospective study were enrolled through a virtual design, were aged roughly 18 to 100 years, and lived in 24 United States geographic areas. To assign participants to cohorts, the prospective study relied on clinical history that participants themselves reported in a screening survey and a study questionnaire. Each participant in the prospective study had whole blood, serum and a nasopharyngeal or oropharyngeal swab collected by mobile phlebotomists. Participants in the prospective study had the option to provide additional blood draws and questionnaires over a roughly 2-month period. Blood samples from the prospective study were shipped frozen or at room temperature prior to DNA extraction.

TCRbeta CDR3 regions were amplified from genomic DNA using the immunoSEQ Assay, a bias-controlled multiplex PCR. Under the source paper's analysis protocol: Nucleated cell counts per sample were estimated from amplification of reference gene primers within the assay. To quantify the absolute abundance of each unique TCRbeta CDR3 rearrangement, sequence reads were collapsed and filtered. For each sample, productive Simpson clonality was calculated as the square root of Simpson's diversity index over productive rearrangements. TCRdb holds this immuneACCESS table with in-frame rearrangements only. Some clones are missing; in checked studies, unresolved V genes explain under half, and the rest has no known cause. From that table come the V and J calls and clone size; the DNA was used to work out D and trimming. The sample table records 150,000 to 200,000 clones; approximately 73% of these occur just once. The top ten clonotypes cover about 15% of the sample.

This record belongs to a study of blood T cell repertoires in COVID-19 (dated by TCRdb to 2018 to 2021). Study-level background: The collaborator samples originated in the United States, Italy and Spain and spanned the acute and convalescent phases of COVID-19. Where available, HLA class I and class II types were taken from metadata supplied by the sample provider and were not determined by assay-based typing. The dataset comprised deeply sampled blood TCRbeta repertoires from subjects exposed to, actively infected with, or recovered from COVID-19. The sample metadata nearly always contained a de-identified subject ID, COVID-19 status, age in years and sex. The samples were drawn from the first 160 participants of the ongoing ImmuneRACE study and from 1,254 subjects provided by 6 global collaborators. The repertoires were released in a freely available public database intended as a resource for research on the immune response to SARS-CoV-2. The material from the prospective study consisted of cDNA or gDNA derived from T cells, B-cell-depleted T cells, or PBMCs.

The CDR3 sequence holds 18 residues, the cysteine and phenylalanine included. Here the CDR3 DNA is all that survives: 54 bases in frame from base 1. Per the germline V gene, SGHVS is the CDR1 and FQNEAQ is the CDR2. The germline ends are 18 bases apart after V is trimmed by 2 bases and J by 2 bases. Overall study outcomes, separate from this receptor: How much clinical and demographic metadata was included differed by source and by participant, and the metadata was provided uncurated.

The material sequenced was PBMCs or T cells enriched from blood (not recorded which). The TCR was taken from a woman aged 45-65 years with acute COVID-19. The receptor chain draws on TRBV7-8 and TRBJ2-2, with the D gene not clear enough to name. The DNA reads as follows: TGTGCCAGCAGCTTACTCCCCAGCGCATTAATCAACACCGGGGAGCTGTTTTTT. Translated, it gives CASSLLPSALINTGELFF.